This T cell receptor beta chain was retrieved from a study of blood T cell repertoires in COVID-19. V lost 6 bases, J lost 0 bases, and 4 bases lay in between. The V gene's germline CDR1 is DFQATT and CDR2 SNEGSKA (reference sequence). This CDR3 contains 11 residues. Produced via immunoSEQ multiplex PCR; TCRdb's table is partial and in-frame only. Altogether approximately 300,000 clones are present, more than 80% being singletons, with the ten largest covering about 7%. This clonotype originated in a woman aged 25 to 39 with COVID-19, enrolled during active disease. The sample comprised peripheral blood. V is TRBV20-1 and J is TRBJ2-3; D unclear. This CDR3 is CSARSTDTQYF. In DNA, the CDR3 is TGCAGTGCCAGGAGCACAGATACGCAGTATTTT.